Listed here are 12 T cell receptor beta chains from one sample, sequenced in a study of blood T cell repertoires in COVID-19. Only in-frame clones appear in the TCRdb table, and some are missing; sequencing was by immunoSEQ multiplex PCR. The table has more than 200,000 clones, approximately 86% seen once. Material for sequencing was peripheral blood. These receptors came from a man in his thirties or forties with active or convalescent COVID-19.

The rearrangement joins TRBV2 to TRBJ2-3; 10 nucleotides match TRBD1. This CDR3 is built from 15 residues. J gave up 5 bases and V 6 bases, and 8 bases lay outside the gene matches. Germline CDR1 is SNHLY and CDR2 is FYNNEI. The DNA of the CDR3 is TGTGCCAGCAGGACAGGGGGCGGGGGAAGAGATACGCAGTATTTT. Translating gives CASRTGGGGRDTQYF.

The chain links TRBV3-1 (or the pseudogene TRBV3-2) to TRBJ2-2, with 10 nucleotides matching TRBD2. V was clipped by 5 bases and J by 4 bases; unmatched bases: 7. Germline V lookup: CDR1 LGHDT, CDR2 YNNKEL (reference sequence). This CDR3 spans 16 amino acids. This chain's CDR3 is CASSASSGGFTGELFF. The CDR3 DNA reads as TGTGCCAGCAGCGCCTCTAGCGGGGGTTTCACCGGGGAGCTGTTTTTT.

The rearrangement uses TRBV14 and TRBJ2-3; D unresolved. This CDR3 has 14 amino acids. Germline V lookup: CDR1 SGHDN, CDR2 FVKESK. The V end was cut by 4 bases, the J end by 3 bases, with 11 bases between. In DNA, the CDR3 is TGTGCCAGCAGCCTATGGTCCCGGACAGATACGCAGTATTTT. Protein product: CASSLWSRTDTQYF. Looking up the rest from reference TRBV14 and TRBJ2-3 gives the full variable domain: EAGVTQFPSHSVIEKGQTVTLRCDPISGHDNLYWYRRVMGKEIKFLLHFVKESKQDESGMPNNRFLAERTGGTYSTLKVQPAELEDSGVYFCASSLWSRTDTQYFGPGTRLTVL.

The chain has TRBV20-1 and TRBJ1-2; no reliable D call. V was pared by 7 bases and J by 4 bases, with 10 bases between. Germline CDR1 reads DFQATT; CDR2 reads SNEGSKA (reference sequence). The CDR3 is 11 residues long. CDR3 DNA sequence: TGCAGTGGGCAGGCGGGCTATGGCTACACCTTC. Protein: CSGQAGYGYTF.

This chain uses TRBV4-3 with TRBJ2-3; D possibly corresponds to TRBD1 (6 bases). Between the trimmed V and J ends, which lost 5 bases and 2 bases, there was a span of 20 bases. CDR1 is LGHNA, CDR2 YSLEER, per germline. CDR3 size: 17 residues. The CDR3 nucleotides read TGCGCCAGCAGCAACCGTTTCGGACAGATTTCCACAGATACGCAGTATTTT. Protein product: CASSNRFGQISTDTQYF.

V usage is TRBV7-9 and J usage is TRBJ2-3, with 9 bases aligning to TRBD2. V shed 4 bases, J shed 6 bases, and the junction held 8 bases outside the gene matches. The CDR3 contains 15 residues. In germline, CDR1 is SEHNR, CDR2 FQNEAQ (reference sequence). The CDR3 loop reads CASSSGTSPPDTQYF. In DNA, the CDR3 is TGTGCCAGCAGCTCCGGGACTAGCCCCCCGGATACGCAGTATTTT. The whole variable domain, filled in from reference TRBV7-9 and TRBJ2-3, reads DTGVSQNPRHKITKRGQNVTFRCDPISEHNRLYWYRQTLGQGPEFLTYFQNEAQLEKSRLLSDRFSAERPKGSFSTLEIQRTEQGDSAMYLCASSSGTSPPDTQYFGPGTRLTVL.

This chain joins TRBV7-9 and TRBJ2-7; 9 bases line up with TRBD1. There are 15 residues in the CDR3. The ends lost 5 bases at V and 2 bases at J; junction bases unmatched: 7. Germline lookup yields CDR1 SEHNR and CDR2 FQNEAQ (reference sequence). The CDR3 region has the DNA TGTGCCAGCAGCCCACGGGACAGGGAAACCTACGAGCAGTACTTC. It is translated as CASSPRDRETYEQYF. The entire variable domain, with the rest obtained from reference TRBV7-9 and TRBJ2-7, is as follows: DTGVSQNPRHKITKRGQNVTFRCDPISEHNRLYWYRQTLGQGPEFLTYFQNEAQLEKSRLLSDRFSAERPKGSFSTLEIQRTEQGDSAMYLCASSPRDRETYEQYFGPGTRLTVT.

This clone has only one observation. The chain links TRBV9 to TRBJ1-3; D may be TRBD1 (6 bases). The germline CDR1 and CDR2 sequences are SGDLS and YYNGEE. V lost 3 bases to trimming and J lost 0 bases, with 10 bases between them. This CDR3 region has 15 residues. As DNA, the CDR3 is TGTGCCAGCAGCGCGTCGGACAGCTCTGGAAACACCATATATTTT. This gives the protein CASSASDSSGNTIYF.

The chain is built from TRBV2 and TRBJ1-2; the D gene is possibly TRBD1 (6 bases). Trimming removed 10 bases from V and 5 bases from J, with 11 bases in between. Germline CDR1 and CDR2: SNHLY and FYNNEI. This CDR3 spans 11 amino acids. The CDR3 reads CAIQGTYGYTF. The CDR3 region has the DNA TGTGCCATTCAGGGGACGTATGGCTACACCTTC.

This chain connects TRBV6-1 to TRBJ2-7; 7 bases match TRBD2. Trimming cost V 2 bases and J 3 bases; bases outside gene matches: 7. The CDR3 extends over 15 amino acids. CDR1 and CDR2 (germline): MNHNS, SASEGT. CDR3 nucleotides: TGTGCCAGCAGTGAAACTAGCGACTTTGACTACGAGCAGTACTTC. This sequence encodes CASSETSDFDYEQYF.

J is TRBJ2-2 and V is TRBV9; 10 bases align to TRBD1. The CDR3 is 17 residues long. The J segment lost 0 bases and the V segment lost 3 bases, leaving 5 bases of the junction unmatched. Germline lookup yields CDR1 SGDLS and CDR2 YYNGEE. CDR3: CASSGGQGGPNTGELFF. CDR3 nucleotide sequence: TGTGCCAGCAGCGGAGGACAGGGGGGGCCGAACACCGGGGAGCTGTTTTTT.

This chain connects TRBV4-3 to TRBJ2-1; 7 nucleotides align to TRBD2. V shed 0 bases and J 15 bases; nucleotides not matched to a gene: 11. Germline CDR1 reads LGHNA; CDR2 reads YSLEER. The CDR3 runs 14 residues. In DNA form, the CDR3 reads TGCGCCAGCAGCCAAGAAGTCGCGGGAGTCCCATCGTTCTTC. Translation: CASSQEVAGVPSFF.